Each of the 10 T cell receptor beta chains below was sequenced from the same sample in a study of blood T cell repertoires in COVID-19 (dated by TCRdb to the early 2020s). Library prep was done by the immunoSEQ multiplex PCR assay. In TCRdb, the immuneACCESS table is reduced to in-frame sequences with V and J assigned. These tables do not hold every clone; where another copy was compared, an unresolved V gene accounts for under half, and the others remain unexplained. This sample comprises some 380,000 clones, 88% of them detected only once. The ten most abundant clones make up more than 2% of the sample. The sample was PBMCs or T cells enriched from blood (not recorded which). The receptors derive from a woman between 40 and 50 years old with acute COVID-19.

This sequence joins TRBV4-1 and TRBJ1-2, with no clear D. Germline CDR1 MGHRA, CDR2 YSYEKL. The CDR3 has 16 amino acids. V was trimmed by 0 bases and J by 2 bases, leaving 13 bases between them. This CDR3 reads CASSQDVSQRNYGYTF. The DNA of the CDR3 is TGCGCCAGCAGCCAAGATGTGTCCCAGCGGAACTATGGCTACACCTTC.

The chain joins TRBV3-1 (or the pseudogene TRBV3-2) to TRBJ1-6; D is ambiguous. Germline CDR1 LGHDT, CDR2 YNNKEL (reference sequence). V lost 3 bases and J lost 0, with 6 bases in between. The CDR3 loop spans 15 amino acids. The CDR3 region has the DNA TGTGCCAGCAGCCAGTCGAGCTCCTATAATTCACCCCTCCACTTT. Its translation is CASSQSSSYNSPLHF.

CDR3 residues: CASSRMAVTTDTQYF. Written as DNA, the CDR3 is TGTGCCAGCAGCAGAATGGCAGTCACCACAGATACGCAGTATTTT. V usage is TRBV7-2 and J usage is TRBJ2-3; D unresolved. Trimming shortened V by 5 bases and J by 2 bases, and 14 bases separated the two germline ends. The CDR3 contains 15 residues. CDR1 is SGHTA, CDR2 FQGNSA, per germline.

The chain combines TRBV19 with TRBJ1-5; tentatively, D is TRBD1 (6 bases). CDR1 is LNHDA, CDR2 SQIVND, per germline (reference sequence). The V gene lost 5 bases and the J gene lost 7 bases, with 12 bases spanning the gap. The CDR3 is 13 amino acids. CDR3 in amino acids: CASSWTAVQPQHF. The CDR3 DNA follows: TGTGCCAGTAGTTGGACAGCGGTCCAGCCCCAGCATTTT.

The J gene is TRBJ2-1, the V gene TRBV14, with TRBD2 matching over 12 bases. Germline V lookup: CDR1 SGHDN, CDR2 FVKESK. This CDR3 is built from 17 residues. J was trimmed by 7 bases and V by 5 bases; bases with no gene match: 12. As DNA, the CDR3 is TGTGCCAGCAGCGCGGAGCTAGCGGGGGGGCCGGGTAATGAGCAGTTCTTC. Its protein is CASSAELAGGPGNEQFF. Drawing the rest from reference TRBV14 and TRBJ2-1, the complete variable domain is EAGVTQFPSHSVIEKGQTVTLRCDPISGHDNLYWYRRVMGKEIKFLLHFVKESKQDESGMPNNRFLAERTGGTYSTLKVQPAELEDSGVYFCASSAELAGGPGNEQFFGPGTRLTVL.

This rearrangement joins TRBV5-5 to TRBJ1-5; D possibly corresponds to TRBD1 (6 bases). The CDR3 sequence is 14 residues long. The V and J ends lost 5 bases and 4 bases respectively, with 13 bases between them. Germline lookup yields CDR1 SGHKS and CDR2 YYEKEE (reference sequence). CDR3: CASSQRTGNQPQHF. The DNA of the CDR3 is TGTGCCAGCAGTCAAAGAACAGGGAATCAGCCCCAGCATTTT.

This clone was detected only a few times. V is TRBV3-1 (or the pseudogene TRBV3-2) and J is TRBJ1-2; D is perhaps TRBD1 (6 bases). This CDR3 contains 16 residues. With 4 bases removed from V and 4 bases from J, the gap between germline ends came to 19 bases. Germline lookup yields CDR1 LGHDT and CDR2 YNNKEL (reference sequence). The CDR3 region is CASSPLHNRAGYGYTF. CDR3 nucleotide sequence: TGTGCCAGCAGCCCCTTACATAACAGGGCTGGCTATGGCTACACCTTC.

The chain links TRBV15 to TRBJ2-7; TRBD1 might be the D (5 bases). Trimming took 0 bases from V and 4 from J, leaving 7 bases between them. This CDR3 contains 13 residues. The germline V gene encodes CDR1 LNHNV and CDR2 YYDKDF (reference sequence). The CDR3 DNA sequence: TGTGCCACCAGCAGAGATCAGGGTTACGAGCAGTACTTC. Protein: CATSRDQGYEQYF.

Comment on this clone: Other DNA sequences in the sample encode the same CDR3. The rearrangement joins TRBV10-2 to TRBJ1-2; the D is unclear. Germline CDR1 is WSHSY and CDR2 is SAAADI. The V end lost 2 bases, the J end lost 4 bases, and 5 bases lay between the germline ends. This CDR3 is built from 12 residues. CDR3 sequence reads: CASSEDSYGYTF. In nucleotides, the CDR3 is TGCGCCAGCAGTGAGGATAGCTATGGCTACACCTTC.

The chain uses TRBV2 and TRBJ1-4, with D uncertain. V dropped 7 bases and J dropped 2 bases, with 20 bases sitting between them. CDR3 length: 17 amino acids. Germline V gives CDR1 SNHLY, CDR2 FYNNEI. DNA for the CDR3: TGTGCCAGCATGAATCCCCTAGTCCGGAGGACTAATGAAAAACTGTTTTTT. It is translated as CASMNPLVRRTNEKLFF.